This is a list of T cell receptor beta chains from one sample in a study of technical replicates of blood from a handful of donors. Sequencing was performed with immunoSEQ multiplex PCR; in TCRdb, only in-frame clones are kept and a portion is missing. The sample has 65,000 to 80,000 clones, over 90% seen once. The sample was T cells isolated from PBMCs. All receptors derive from a human donor in good health. The CDR3 runs from the conserved cysteine through the conserved F or W. Each record gives: V gene, clone size, D gene, J gene, CDR3 DNA, CDR3 protein. A D gene is named only where the DNA matches it firmly. Some rows mark clone size as missing; the rest say once, few, many or name a class of expanded clone.

V: TRBV4-2
size: .
D: TRBD2
J: TRBJ2-7
DNA: TGTGCCAGCAGCCACTCCGGGACTACCTACGAGCAGTACTTC
CDR3: CASSHSGTTYEQYF

V: TRBV6-5
size: .
D: TRBD1
J: TRBJ2-7
DNA: TGTGCCGTCAGCCGGGACAGAGAATACGAGCAGTACTTC
CDR3: CAVSRDREYEQYF

V: TRBV11-3
size: .
D: .
J: TRBJ1-2
DNA: TGTGCCAGCAGCCTATCTCGTGTTGGGGACAACACCTTC
CDR3: CASSLSRVGDNTF

V: TRBV19
size: .
D: TRBD1
J: TRBJ1-5
DNA: TGTGCCAGTAGAGGGGGCTTAGGCAATCAGCCCCAGCATTTT
CDR3: CASRGGLGNQPQHF

V: TRBV13
size: once
D: TRBD2
J: TRBJ2-4
DNA: TGTGCCAGCAGCTCCGCTAGCGGAGGTAGGGCCAAAAACATTCAGTACTTC
CDR3: CASSSASGGRAKNIQYF

V: TRBV28
size: .
D: .
J: TRBJ2-5
DNA: TGTGCCAGCAGTTTACCCCCAATCGGGGAAGAGACCCAGTACTTC
CDR3: CASSLPPIGEETQYF

V: TRBV7-8
size: .
D: .
J: TRBJ1-3
DNA: TGTGCCAGCAGCTTAGGTACGGAGGGATTTGTTGGAAACACCATATATTTT
CDR3: CASSLGTEGFVGNTIYF

V: TRBV27
size: .
D: TRBD1
J: TRBJ2-2
DNA: TGTGCCAGCAGCTCGCGCTGGGACAGGAGGTCCGGGGAGCTGTTTTTT
CDR3: CASSSRWDRRSGELFF

V: TRBV10-1
size: .
D: .
J: TRBJ2-2
DNA: TGCGCCAGCAGTGCCCAGGGCACCGGGGAGCTGTTTTTT
CDR3: CASSAQGTGELFF

V: TRBV21-1
size: .
D: .
J: TRBJ1-2
DNA: TGTGCCAGCAGCATAACATTCAGGAATCCTATAATTAACTATGGCTACACCTTC
CDR3: CASSITFRNPIINYGYTF

V: TRBV18
size: .
D: .
J: TRBJ2-5
DNA: TGTGCCAGCTCAACATTGGAGACCCAGTACTTC
CDR3: CASSTLETQYF

V: TRBV7-9
size: .
D: .
J: TRBJ2-5
DNA: TGTGCCAGCAGCTCCGACAGTGAGACCCAGTACTTC
CDR3: CASSSDSETQYF

V: TRBV11-2
size: .
D: .
J: TRBJ1-5
DNA: TGTGCCAGCAGCCACGGACAGACTAATCAGCCCCAGCATTTT
CDR3: CASSHGQTNQPQHF

V: TRBV27
size: .
D: .
J: TRBJ2-2
DNA: TGTGCCAGCAGTTTAAGTGGTCTAGCGACCACCGGGGAGCTGTTTTTT
CDR3: CASSLSGLATTGELFF

V: TRBV19
size: .
D: TRBD1
J: TRBJ1-2
DNA: TGTGCCAGTAGTTACCGGGACAGGCGTGGCTACACCTTC
CDR3: CASSYRDRRGYTF

V: TRBV19
size: .
D: TRBD1
J: TRBJ1-2
DNA: TGTGCCAGTACCCCAAATACAGGGGCGAACGGCTACACCTTC
CDR3: CASTPNTGANGYTF

V: TRBV5-1
size: .
D: TRBD2
J: TRBJ2-5
DNA: TGCGCCAGCAGCTCTCTAGCGGGAGGATCAAAAGAGACCCAGTACTTC
CDR3: CASSSLAGGSKETQYF

V: TRBV28
size: .
D: .
J: TRBJ1-1
DNA: TGTGCCAGCAGTTATTTAGTCACTAAATCCCCTCTCGAAGCTTTCTTT
CDR3: CASSYLVTKSPLEAFF

V: TRBV11-2
size: .
D: .
J: TRBJ2-2
DNA: TGTGCCAGCAGTCAAACTACGTCGATCGGAACCGGGGAGCTGTTTTTT
CDR3: CASSQTTSIGTGELFF

V: TRBV19
size: .
D: .
J: TRBJ1-5
DNA: TGTGCCAGTAGTATAGAAGGGGGTCGCCATCAGCCCCAGCATTTT
CDR3: CASSIEGGRHQPQHF

V: TRBV19
size: .
D: TRBD2
J: TRBJ2-1
DNA: TGTGCCAGTAGACTAGCGTACAACTACAATGAGCAGTTCTTC
CDR3: CASRLAYNYNEQFF

V: TRBV6-5
size: .
D: .
J: TRBJ2-7
DNA: TGTGCCAGCAGTTACTCGATCACCGGAGGCCACGAGCAGTACTTC
CDR3: CASSYSITGGHEQYF

V: TRBV9
size: .
D: .
J: TRBJ1-3
DNA: TGTGCCAGCAGCGAGGGGTCGAGCTCTGGAAACACCATATATTTT
CDR3: CASSEGSSSGNTIYF

V: TRBV11-1
size: .
D: .
J: TRBJ2-7
DNA: TGTGCCAGCGGACTGACCTACGAGCAGTACTTC
CDR3: CASGLTYEQYF

V: TRBV5-1
size: .
D: TRBD1
J: TRBJ2-1
DNA: TGCGCCAGCAGCTTGGACGGACAGGGCTACAATGAGCAGTTCTTC
CDR3: CASSLDGQGYNEQFF

V: TRBV7-6
size: .
D: .
J: TRBJ2-7
DNA: TGTGCCAGCAGCTCCCCCCTCCGGGACAACGACTACGAGCAGTACTTC
CDR3: CASSSPLRDNDYEQYF

V: TRBV19
size: .
D: .
J: TRBJ1-5
DNA: TGTGCCAGTAGCTTCCTGGGAGGGAGGAGTGATCAGCCCCAGCATTTT
CDR3: CASSFLGGRSDQPQHF

V: TRBV30
size: once
D: TRBD2
J: TRBJ2-1
DNA: TGTGCCTGGACAGCGGGAGGGGGGAATGAGCAGTTCTTC
CDR3: CAWTAGGGNEQFF

V: TRBV6-5
size: .
D: .
J: TRBJ1-2
DNA: TGTGCCAGCAGTATGGACAGTCCCTATGGCTACACCTTC
CDR3: CASSMDSPYGYTF

V: TRBV9
size: .
D: .
J: TRBJ1-1
DNA: TGTGCCAGCAGCGTGCGGCCGAACACTGAAGCTTTCTTT
CDR3: CASSVRPNTEAFF